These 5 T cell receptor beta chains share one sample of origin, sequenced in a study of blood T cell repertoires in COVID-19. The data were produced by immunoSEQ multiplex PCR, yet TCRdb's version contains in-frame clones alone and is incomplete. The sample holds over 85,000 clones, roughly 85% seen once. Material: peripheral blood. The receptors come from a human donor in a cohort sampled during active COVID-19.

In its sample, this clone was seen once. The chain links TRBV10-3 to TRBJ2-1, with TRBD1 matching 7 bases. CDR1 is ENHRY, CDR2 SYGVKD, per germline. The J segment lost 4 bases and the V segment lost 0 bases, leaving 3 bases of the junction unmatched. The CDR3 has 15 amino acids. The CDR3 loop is CAISESGGQYNEQFF. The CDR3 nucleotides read TGTGCCATCAGTGAGTCTGGGGGACAGTACAATGAGCAGTTCTTC.

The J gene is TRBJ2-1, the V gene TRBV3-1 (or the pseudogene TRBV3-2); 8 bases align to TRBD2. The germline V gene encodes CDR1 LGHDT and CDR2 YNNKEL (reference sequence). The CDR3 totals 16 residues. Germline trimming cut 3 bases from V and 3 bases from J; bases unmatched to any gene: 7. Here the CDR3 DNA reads TGTGCCAGCAGCCACCGGGGGGGGCGGAGCTACAATGAGCAGTTCTTC. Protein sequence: CASSHRGGRSYNEQFF.

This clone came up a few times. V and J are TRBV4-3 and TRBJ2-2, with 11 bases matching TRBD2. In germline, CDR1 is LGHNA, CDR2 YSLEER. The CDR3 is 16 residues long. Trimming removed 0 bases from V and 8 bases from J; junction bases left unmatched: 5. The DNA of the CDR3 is TGCGCCAGCAGCCAAGATTGGCTAGCGGGAGGTGGGGAGCTGTTTTTT. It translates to CASSQDWLAGGGELFF.

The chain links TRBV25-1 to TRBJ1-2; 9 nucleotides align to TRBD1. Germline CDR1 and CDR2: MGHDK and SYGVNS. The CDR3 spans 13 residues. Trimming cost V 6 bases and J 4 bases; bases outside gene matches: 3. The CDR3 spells CASRGQGSYGYTF. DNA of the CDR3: TGTGCCAGCAGGGGACAGGGTAGCTATGGCTACACCTTC.

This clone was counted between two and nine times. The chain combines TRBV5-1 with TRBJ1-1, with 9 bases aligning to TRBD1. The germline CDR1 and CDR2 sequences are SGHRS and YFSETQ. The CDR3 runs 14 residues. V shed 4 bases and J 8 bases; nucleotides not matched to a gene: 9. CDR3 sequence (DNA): TGCGCCAGCAGCACTCGGACAGGGGCAGACGAAGCTTTCTTT. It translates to CASSTRTGADEAFF.